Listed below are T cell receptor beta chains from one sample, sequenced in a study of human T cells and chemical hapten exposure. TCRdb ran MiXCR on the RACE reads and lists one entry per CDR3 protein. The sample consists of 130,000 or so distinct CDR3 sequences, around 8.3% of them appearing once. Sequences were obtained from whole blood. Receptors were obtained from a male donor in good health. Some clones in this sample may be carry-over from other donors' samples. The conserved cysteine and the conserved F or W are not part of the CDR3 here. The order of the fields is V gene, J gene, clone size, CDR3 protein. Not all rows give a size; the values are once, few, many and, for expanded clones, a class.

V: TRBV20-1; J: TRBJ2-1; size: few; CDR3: SARGLAGDYEQF
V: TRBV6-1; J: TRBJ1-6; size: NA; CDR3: ASKFQGSPLH
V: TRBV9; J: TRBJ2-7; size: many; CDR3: ASSADRGVSEQY
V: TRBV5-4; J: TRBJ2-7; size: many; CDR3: ASSFRGREQY
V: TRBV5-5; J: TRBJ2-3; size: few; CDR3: ASSLVGTIPDTQY
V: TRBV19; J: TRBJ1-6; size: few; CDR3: ASSDFWRTRDSPLH
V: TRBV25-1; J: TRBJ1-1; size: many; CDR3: ASSGDRGHRKNTEAF
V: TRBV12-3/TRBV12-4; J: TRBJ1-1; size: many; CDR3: ASSLPGDTEAF
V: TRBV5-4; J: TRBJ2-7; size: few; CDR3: ASSFTEVRGSEQY
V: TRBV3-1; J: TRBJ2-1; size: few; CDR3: ASSPGVGLVNEQF
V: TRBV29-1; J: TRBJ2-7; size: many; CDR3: SANSPTGNEQY
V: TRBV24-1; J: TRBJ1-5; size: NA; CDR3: ATSDDRSNQPQH
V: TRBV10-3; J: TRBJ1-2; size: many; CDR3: AISESKSDGGGYGYT
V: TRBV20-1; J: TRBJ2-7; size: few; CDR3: SASGGWFDYEQY
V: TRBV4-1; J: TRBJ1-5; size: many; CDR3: ASSQSDNSNQPQH
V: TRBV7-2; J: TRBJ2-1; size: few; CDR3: ASSPTSGSHYEQF
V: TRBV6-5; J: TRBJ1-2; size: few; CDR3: ASSYSGQTYGYT
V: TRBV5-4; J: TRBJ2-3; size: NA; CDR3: ASSSLAGGRGDTQY
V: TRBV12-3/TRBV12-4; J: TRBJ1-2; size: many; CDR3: ALWYGYT
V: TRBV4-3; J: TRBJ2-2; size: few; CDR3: ASSQEEGVNTGELF
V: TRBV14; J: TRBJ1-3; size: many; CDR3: ASSRDSLSGNTIY
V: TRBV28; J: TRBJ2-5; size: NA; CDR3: ASQRRASETQY
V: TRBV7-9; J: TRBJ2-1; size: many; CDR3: ASRQREGYNEQF
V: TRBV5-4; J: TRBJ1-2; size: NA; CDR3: ASSLFGQGYGYT
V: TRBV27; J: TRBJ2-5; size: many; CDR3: ASSSWEGRETQY
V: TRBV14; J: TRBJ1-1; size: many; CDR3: ASSLNTGNTEAF
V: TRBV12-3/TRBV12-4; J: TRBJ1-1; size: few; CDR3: ASSALQGAGTEAF
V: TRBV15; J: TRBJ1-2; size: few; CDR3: ATSKILESGGAGYT
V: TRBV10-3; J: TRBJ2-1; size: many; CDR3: AIKPERGATNEQF
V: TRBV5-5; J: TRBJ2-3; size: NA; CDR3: ASSFPGGGTDTQY
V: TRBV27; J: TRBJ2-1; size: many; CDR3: ASSTPGPHNEQF
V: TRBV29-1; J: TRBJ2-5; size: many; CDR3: SVDKAGETQY
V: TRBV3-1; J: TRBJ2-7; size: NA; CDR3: ASSQLRQFSYEQY
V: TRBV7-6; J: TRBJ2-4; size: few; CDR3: ASSLGPLAGGSKNIQY
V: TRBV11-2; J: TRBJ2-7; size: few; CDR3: ASSPEASRSSYEQY
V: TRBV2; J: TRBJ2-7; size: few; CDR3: ASSRLAGNSYEQY
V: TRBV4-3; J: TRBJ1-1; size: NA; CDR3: ASSQDQTDEAF
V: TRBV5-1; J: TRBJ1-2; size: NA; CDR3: ASSLGTEDGYT
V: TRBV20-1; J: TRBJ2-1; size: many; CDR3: SASRGGESPNEQF
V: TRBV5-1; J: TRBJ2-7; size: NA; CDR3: TSSRAGPYEQY
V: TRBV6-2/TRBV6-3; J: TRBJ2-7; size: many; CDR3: ASRLTPGQGSYEQY